Given below is one T cell receptor (beta chain) in context. CDR1 is SGHAT and CDR2 is FQNNGV in the germline V gene. V was clipped by 8 bases and J by 3 bases; unmatched bases: 6. The CDR3 totals 14 residues. The data originate from a study of blood T cell repertoires in COVID-19. The wider study: From T cells, B-cell-depleted T cells, or PBMCs came the material, which was cDNA or gDNA.

Source study methods: Reference gene primers were amplified, and this amplification served to estimate nucleated cell counts. Assay used: immunoSEQ multiplex PCR; TCRdb lists only in-frame clones, some missing. Clone size and V and J calls were adopted from that table, with D and trimming inferred from the DNA. The data hold roughly 39,000 clones, with over 90% observed a single time. The chain combines TRBV11-2 with TRBJ2-7; 11 bases are a match to TRBD2. The source material was peripheral blood. The TCR comes from a human donor in a cohort sampled during active COVID-19. The CDR3 DNA sequence: TGTGCCAGCGCCGCCGGGACTAGCGGCTACGAGCAGTACTTC. Amino acids: CASAAGTSGYEQYF.